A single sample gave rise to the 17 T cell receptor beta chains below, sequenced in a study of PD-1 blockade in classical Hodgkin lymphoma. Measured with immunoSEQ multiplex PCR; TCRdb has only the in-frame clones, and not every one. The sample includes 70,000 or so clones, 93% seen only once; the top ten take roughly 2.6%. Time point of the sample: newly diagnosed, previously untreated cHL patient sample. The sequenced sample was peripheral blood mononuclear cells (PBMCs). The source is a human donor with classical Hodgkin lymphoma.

CDR3 in amino acids: CASSMTGFNTIYF. The CDR3 coding sequence is TGTGCCAGTAGTATGACAGGGTTTAACACCATATATTTT. The V and J genes are TRBV19 and TRBJ1-3, with 7 bases identical to TRBD1. Germline V gene data show CDR1 as LNHDA and CDR2 as SQIVND (reference sequence). This CDR3 spans 13 amino acids. Germline trimming cut 3 bases from V and 7 bases from J; bases unmatched to any gene: 3.

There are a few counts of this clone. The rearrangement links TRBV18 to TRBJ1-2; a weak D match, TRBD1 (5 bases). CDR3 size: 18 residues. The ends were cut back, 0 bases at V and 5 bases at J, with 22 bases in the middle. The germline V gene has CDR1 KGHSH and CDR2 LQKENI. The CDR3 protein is CASSPPGRGLKLLYGYTF. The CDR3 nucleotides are TGTGCCAGCTCACCACCGGGGAGGGGTCTTAAACTATTGTATGGCTACACCTTC.

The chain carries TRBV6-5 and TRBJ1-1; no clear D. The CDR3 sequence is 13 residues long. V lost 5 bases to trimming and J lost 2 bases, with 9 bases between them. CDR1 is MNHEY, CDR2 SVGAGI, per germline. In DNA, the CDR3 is TGTGCCAGCAGTCCCTTCACCAACACTGAAGCTTTCTTT. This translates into CASSPFTNTEAFF.

CDR3 sequence reads: CASSQDRLAGGPFSRETQYF. Here the CDR3 DNA reads TGCGCCAGCAGCCAAGATCGGCTAGCGGGAGGGCCCTTTTCTCGGGAGACCCAGTACTTC. The gene calls are TRBV4-1 and TRBJ2-5, with 12 bases matching TRBD2. V lost 0 bases, J lost 5 bases, and 16 bases stayed unmatched. The CDR3 totals 20 residues. The germline V gene has CDR1 MGHRA and CDR2 YSYEKL.

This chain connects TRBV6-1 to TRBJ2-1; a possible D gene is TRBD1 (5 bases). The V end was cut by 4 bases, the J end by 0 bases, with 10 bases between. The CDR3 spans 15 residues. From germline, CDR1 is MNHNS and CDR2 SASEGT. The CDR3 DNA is TGTGCCAGCAGTGGGGGCGAACTCTCCTACAATGAGCAGTTCTTC. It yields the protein CASSGGELSYNEQFF.

The CDR3 protein is CASSTGTGGIAEAFF. CDR3 nucleotides: TGTGCCAGCAGTACCGGGACAGGGGGAATCGCTGAAGCTTTCTTT. This rearrangement joins TRBV11-2 to TRBJ1-1, with 11 bases aligning to TRBD1. V was pared by 6 bases and J by 6 bases, with 9 bases of the junction left unmatched. The length of the CDR3 is 15 residues. The germline V gene has CDR1 SGHAT and CDR2 FQNNGV.

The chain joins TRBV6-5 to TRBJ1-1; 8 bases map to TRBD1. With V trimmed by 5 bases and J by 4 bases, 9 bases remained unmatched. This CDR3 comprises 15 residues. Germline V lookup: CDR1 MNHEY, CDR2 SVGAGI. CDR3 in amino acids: CASSPIGQGFTEAFF. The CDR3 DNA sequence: TGTGCCAGCAGTCCAATAGGACAGGGCTTCACTGAAGCTTTCTTT.

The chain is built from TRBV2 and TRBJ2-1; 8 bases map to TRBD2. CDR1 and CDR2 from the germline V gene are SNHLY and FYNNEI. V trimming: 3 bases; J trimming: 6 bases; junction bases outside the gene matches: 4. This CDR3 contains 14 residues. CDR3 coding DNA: TGTGCCAGCAGTGATACGGGGGGGGCCAATGAGCAGTTCTTC. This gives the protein CASSDTGGANEQFF.

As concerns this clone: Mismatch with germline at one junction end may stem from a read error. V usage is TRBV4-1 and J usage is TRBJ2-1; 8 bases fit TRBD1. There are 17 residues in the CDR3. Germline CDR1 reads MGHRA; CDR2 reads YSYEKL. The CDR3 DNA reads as TGCTCCAGCAGCCAAGAAGGGGGGACAGGAATACGCAATGAGCAGTTCTTC. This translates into CSSSQEGGTGIRNEQFF.

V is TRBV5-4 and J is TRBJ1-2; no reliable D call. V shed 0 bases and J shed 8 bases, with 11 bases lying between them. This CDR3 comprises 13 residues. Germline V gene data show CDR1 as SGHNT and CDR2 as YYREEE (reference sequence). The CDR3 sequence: CASSLDETWGYTF. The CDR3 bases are TGTGCCAGCAGCTTGGATGAGACGTGGGGCTACACCTTC.

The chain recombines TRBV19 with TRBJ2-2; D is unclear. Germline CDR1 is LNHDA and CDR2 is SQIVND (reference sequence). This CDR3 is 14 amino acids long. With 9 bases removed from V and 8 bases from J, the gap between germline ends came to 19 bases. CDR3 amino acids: CASPSPLVPGELFF. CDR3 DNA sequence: TGTGCCAGCCCGAGTCCGTTGGTCCCTGGGGAGCTGTTTTTT.

The CDR3 DNA reads as TGTGCCAGCAGTGTAACAACGTCCTACGAGCAGTACTTC. This encodes CASSVTTSYEQYF. This rearrangement joins TRBV25-1 to TRBJ2-7; D remains ambiguous. The CDR3 extends over 13 amino acids. Germline loops: CDR1 MGHDK, CDR2 SYGVNS. V lost 4 bases and J 1 base, leaving 8 bases between the germline ends.

CDR3 DNA sequence: TGTGCCAGCAGTACCCGGTCGGGTGGGGAGACCCAGTACTTC. Translated: CASSTRSGGETQYF. The chain has TRBV28 and TRBJ2-5; D gene uncertain. Trimming shortened V by 5 bases and J by 5 bases, and 15 bases separated the two germline ends. The CDR3 extends over 14 amino acids. CDR1 MDHEN and CDR2 SYDVKM come from the germline V gene.

The CDR3 spells CASSLRTGTIGYNEQFF. The CDR3 DNA reads TGTGCCAGCAGTCTACGCACGGGGACGATAGGCTACAATGAGCAGTTCTTC. V gene TRBV28 combines with J gene TRBJ2-1; D possibly matches TRBD1 or TRBD2 (5 bases each). The CDR3 has 17 amino acids. Germline CDR1 MDHEN, CDR2 SYDVKM. Trimming removed 5 bases from V and 3 bases from J, with 20 bases in between.

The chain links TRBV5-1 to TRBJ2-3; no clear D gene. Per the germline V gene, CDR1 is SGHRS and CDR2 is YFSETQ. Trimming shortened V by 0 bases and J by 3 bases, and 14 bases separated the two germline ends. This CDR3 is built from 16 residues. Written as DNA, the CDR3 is TGCGCCAGCAGCTTGGATAAAGGACGGCTAACAGATACGCAGTATTTT. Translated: CASSLDKGRLTDTQYF.

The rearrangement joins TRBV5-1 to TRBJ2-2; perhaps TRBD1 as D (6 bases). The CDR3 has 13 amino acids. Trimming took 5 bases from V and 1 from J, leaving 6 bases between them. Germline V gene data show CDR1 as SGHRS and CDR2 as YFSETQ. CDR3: CASRTGNTGELFF. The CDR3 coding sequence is TGCGCCAGCAGGACAGGGAACACCGGGGAGCTGTTTTTT.

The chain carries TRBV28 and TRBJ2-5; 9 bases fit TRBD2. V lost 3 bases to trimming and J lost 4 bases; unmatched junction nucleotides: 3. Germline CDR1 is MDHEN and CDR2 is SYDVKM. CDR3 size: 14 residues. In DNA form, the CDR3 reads TGTGCCAGCAGTTTTAGGCGGGGGGGAGAGACCCAGTACTTC. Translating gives CASSFRRGGETQYF.